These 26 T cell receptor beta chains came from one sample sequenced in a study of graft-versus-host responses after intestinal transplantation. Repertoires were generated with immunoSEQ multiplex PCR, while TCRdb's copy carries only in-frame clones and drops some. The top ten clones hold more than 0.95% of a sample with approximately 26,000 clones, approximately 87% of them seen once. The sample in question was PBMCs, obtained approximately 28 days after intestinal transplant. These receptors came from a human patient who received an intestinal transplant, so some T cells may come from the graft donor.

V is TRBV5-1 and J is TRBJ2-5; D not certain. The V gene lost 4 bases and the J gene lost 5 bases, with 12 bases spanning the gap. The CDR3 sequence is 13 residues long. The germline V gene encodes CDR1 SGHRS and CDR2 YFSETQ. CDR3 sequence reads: CASSPGPEETQYF. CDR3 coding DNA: TGCGCCAGCAGCCCGGGCCCGGAGGAGACCCAGTACTTC.

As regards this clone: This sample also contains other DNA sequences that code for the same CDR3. The CDR3 bases are TGTGCCAGCAGCTCCTCTAGCTCCTACGAGCAGTACTTC. This gives the protein CASSSSSSYEQYF. This chain uses TRBV7-9 with TRBJ2-7, with D unclear. CDR1 is SEHNR and CDR2 is FQNEAQ in the germline V gene (reference sequence). The CDR3 totals 13 residues. Trimming removed 4 bases at V and 0 bases at J, with 7 bases between.

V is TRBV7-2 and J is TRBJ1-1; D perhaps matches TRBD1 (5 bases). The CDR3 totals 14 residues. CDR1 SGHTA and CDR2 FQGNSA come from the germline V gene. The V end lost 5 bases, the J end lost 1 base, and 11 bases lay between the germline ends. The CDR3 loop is CASSLRTPNTEAFF. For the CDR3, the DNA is TGTGCCAGCAGCCTTCGGACACCGAACACTGAAGCTTTCTTT.

CDR3 DNA: TGCGCCAGCAGCCAAGAAGACGGCACCACAGATACGCAGTATTTT. It codes for CASSQEDGTTDTQYF. The chain recombines TRBV4-1 with TRBJ2-3; D not resolved. CDR1 MGHRA and CDR2 YSYEKL come from the germline V gene. This CDR3 contains 15 residues. V lost 0 bases, J lost 2 bases, and 9 bases lay in between.

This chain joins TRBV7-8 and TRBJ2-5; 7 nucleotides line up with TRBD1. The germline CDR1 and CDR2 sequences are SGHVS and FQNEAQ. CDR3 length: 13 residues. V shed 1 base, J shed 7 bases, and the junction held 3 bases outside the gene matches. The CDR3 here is CASSLESGGTQYF. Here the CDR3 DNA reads TGTGCCAGCAGCTTAGAATCAGGGGGGACCCAGTACTTC.

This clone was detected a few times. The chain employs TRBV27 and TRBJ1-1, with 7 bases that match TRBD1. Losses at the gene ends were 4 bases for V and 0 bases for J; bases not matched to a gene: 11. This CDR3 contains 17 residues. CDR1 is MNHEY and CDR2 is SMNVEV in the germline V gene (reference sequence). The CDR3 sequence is CASSSYRGAGMNTEAFF. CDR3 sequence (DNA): TGTGCCAGCAGTTCTTACAGGGGCGCCGGGATGAACACTGAAGCTTTCTTT.

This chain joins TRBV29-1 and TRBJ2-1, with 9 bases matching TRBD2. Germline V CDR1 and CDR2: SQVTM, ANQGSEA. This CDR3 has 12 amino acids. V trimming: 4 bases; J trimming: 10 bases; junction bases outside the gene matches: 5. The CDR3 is CSVAVLAGEQFF. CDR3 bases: TGCAGCGTTGCAGTGCTAGCGGGGGAGCAGTTCTTC.

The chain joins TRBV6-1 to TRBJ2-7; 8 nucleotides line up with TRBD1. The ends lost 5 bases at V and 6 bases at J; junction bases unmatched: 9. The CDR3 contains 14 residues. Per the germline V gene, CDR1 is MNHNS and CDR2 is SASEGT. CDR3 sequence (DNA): TGTGCCAGCAGTCGGACAGGGAGTCTCTTCGAGCAGTACTTC. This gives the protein CASSRTGSLFEQYF.

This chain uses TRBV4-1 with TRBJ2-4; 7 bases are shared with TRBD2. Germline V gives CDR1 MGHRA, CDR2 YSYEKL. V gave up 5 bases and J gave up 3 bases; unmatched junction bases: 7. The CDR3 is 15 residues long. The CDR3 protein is CASSSDPGGKNIQYF. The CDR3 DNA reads TGCGCCAGCAGCTCGGATCCGGGGGGCAAAAACATTCAGTACTTC.

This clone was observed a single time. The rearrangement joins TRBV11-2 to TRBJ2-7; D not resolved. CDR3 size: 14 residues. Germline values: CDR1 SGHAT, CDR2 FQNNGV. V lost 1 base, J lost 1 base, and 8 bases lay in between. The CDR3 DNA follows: TGTGCCAGCAGCTTAGTCGACGGTTCCTACGAGCAGTACTTC. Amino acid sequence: CASSLVDGSYEQYF.

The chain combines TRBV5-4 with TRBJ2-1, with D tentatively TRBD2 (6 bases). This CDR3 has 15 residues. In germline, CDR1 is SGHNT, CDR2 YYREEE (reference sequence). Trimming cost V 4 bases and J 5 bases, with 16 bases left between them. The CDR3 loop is CASSLRLDQNNEQFF. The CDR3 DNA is TGTGCCAGCAGCCTCCGACTAGACCAAAACAATGAGCAGTTCTTC.

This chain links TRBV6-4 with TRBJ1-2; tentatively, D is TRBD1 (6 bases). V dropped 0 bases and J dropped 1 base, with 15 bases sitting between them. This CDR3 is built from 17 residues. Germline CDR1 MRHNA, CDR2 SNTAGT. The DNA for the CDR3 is TGTGCCAGCAGTGACTCCACGGGATGGGACAATAACTATGGCTACACCTTC. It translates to CASSDSTGWDNNYGYTF.

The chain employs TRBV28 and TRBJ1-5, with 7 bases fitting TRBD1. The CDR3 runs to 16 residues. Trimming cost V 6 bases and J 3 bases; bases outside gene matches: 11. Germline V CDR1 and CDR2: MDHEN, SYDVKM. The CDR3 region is CASSPTLQGNNQPQHF. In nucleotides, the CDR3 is TGTGCCAGCAGCCCGACCCTACAGGGGAACAATCAGCCCCAGCATTTT.

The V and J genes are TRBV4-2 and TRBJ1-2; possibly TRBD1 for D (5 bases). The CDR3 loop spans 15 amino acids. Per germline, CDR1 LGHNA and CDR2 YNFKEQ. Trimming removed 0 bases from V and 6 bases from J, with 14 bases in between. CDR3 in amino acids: CASSQDRGRVDGYTF. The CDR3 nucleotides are TGTGCCAGCAGCCAAGATCGAGGCAGGGTGGATGGCTACACCTTC.

CDR3 sequence (DNA): TGTGCCAGCAGTGAATCCCCGGGGAGATCCTACGAGCAGTACTTC. Its translation: CASSESPGRSYEQYF. The chain has TRBV25-1 and TRBJ2-7; weak D call: TRBD2 (5 bases). CDR3 length: 15 residues. Germline CDR1 MGHDK, CDR2 SYGVNS. V gave up 1 base and J gave up 1 base, with 11 bases separating them.

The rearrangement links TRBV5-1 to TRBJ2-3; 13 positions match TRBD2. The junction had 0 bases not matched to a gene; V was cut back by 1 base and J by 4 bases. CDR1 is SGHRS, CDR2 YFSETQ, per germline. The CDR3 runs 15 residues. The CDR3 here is CASSLTSGGADTQYF. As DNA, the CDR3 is TGCGCCAGCAGCTTGACTAGCGGGGGGGCAGATACGCAGTATTTT.

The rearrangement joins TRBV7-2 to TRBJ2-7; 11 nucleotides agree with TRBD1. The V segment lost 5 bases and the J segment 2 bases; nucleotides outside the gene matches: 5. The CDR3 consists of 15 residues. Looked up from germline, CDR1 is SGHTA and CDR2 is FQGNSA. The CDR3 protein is CASSHRDRGTYEQYF. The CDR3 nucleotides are TGTGCCAGCAGCCACCGGGACAGGGGGACCTACGAGCAGTACTTC.

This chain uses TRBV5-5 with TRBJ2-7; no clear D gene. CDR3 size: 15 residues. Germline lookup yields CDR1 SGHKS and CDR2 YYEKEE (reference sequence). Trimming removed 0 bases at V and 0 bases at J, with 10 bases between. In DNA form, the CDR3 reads TGTGCCAGCAGCTTGGGTGGGGTAAGCTCCTACGAGCAGTACTTC. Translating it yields CASSLGGVSSYEQYF.

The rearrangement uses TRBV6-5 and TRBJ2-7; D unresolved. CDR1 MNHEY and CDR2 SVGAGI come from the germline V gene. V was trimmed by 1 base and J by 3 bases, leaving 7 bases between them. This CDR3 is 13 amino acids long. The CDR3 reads CASSYFEDYEQYF. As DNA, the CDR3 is TGTGCCAGCAGTTACTTCGAGGACTACGAGCAGTACTTC.

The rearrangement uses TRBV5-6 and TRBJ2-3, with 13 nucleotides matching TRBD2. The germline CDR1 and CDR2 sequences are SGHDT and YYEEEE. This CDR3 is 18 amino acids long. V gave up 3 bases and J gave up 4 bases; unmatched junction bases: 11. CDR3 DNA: TGTGCCAGCAGCTGGCGGACTAGCGGGGGAGCTTGGTCAGATACGCAGTATTTT. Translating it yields CASSWRTSGGAWSDTQYF.

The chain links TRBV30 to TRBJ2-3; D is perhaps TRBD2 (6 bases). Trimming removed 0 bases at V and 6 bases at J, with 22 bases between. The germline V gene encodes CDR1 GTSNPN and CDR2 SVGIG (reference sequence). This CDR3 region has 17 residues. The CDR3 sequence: CAWSVLRGLGYFDTQYF. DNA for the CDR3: TGTGCCTGGAGTGTACTAAGGGGACTGGGGTATTTCGATACGCAGTATTTT.

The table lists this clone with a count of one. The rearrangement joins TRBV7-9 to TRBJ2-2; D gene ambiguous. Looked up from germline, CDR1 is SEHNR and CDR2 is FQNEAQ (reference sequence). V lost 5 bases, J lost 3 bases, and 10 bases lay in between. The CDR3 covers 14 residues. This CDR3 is CASSQVRYTGELFF. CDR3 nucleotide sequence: TGTGCCAGCAGCCAAGTTAGGTACACCGGGGAGCTGTTTTTT. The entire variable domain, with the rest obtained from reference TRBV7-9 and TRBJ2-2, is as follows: DTGVSQNPRHKITKRGQNVTFRCDPISEHNRLYWYRQTLGQGPEFLTYFQNEAQLEKSRLLSDRFSAERPKGSFSTLEIQRTEQGDSAMYLCASSQVRYTGELFFGEGSRLTVL.

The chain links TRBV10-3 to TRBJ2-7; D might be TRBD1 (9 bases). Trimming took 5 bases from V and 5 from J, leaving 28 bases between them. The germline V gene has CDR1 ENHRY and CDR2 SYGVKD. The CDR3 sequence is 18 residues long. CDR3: CAISTRTGAPGGPNEQYF. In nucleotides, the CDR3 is TGTGCCATCAGTACTAGGACAGGGGCACCGGGGGGGCCTAACGAGCAGTACTTC.

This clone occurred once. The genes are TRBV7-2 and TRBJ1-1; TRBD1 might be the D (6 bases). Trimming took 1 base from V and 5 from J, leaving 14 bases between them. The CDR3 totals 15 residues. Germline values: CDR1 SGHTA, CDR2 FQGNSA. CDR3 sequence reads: CASSLGLGGSTEAFF. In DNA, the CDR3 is TGTGCCAGCAGCTTAGGGCTAGGGGGTTCGACTGAAGCTTTCTTT.

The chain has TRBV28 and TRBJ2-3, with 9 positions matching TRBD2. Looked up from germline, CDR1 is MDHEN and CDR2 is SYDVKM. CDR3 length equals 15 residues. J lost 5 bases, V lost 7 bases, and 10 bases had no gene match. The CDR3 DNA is TGTGCCAGCAACCATATCCTAGCGGGACTAGATACGCAGTATTTT. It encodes CASNHILAGLDTQYF.

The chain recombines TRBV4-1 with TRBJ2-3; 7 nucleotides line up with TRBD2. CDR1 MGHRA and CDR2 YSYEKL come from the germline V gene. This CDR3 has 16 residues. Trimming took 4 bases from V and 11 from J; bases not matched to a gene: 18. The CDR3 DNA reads TGCGCCAGCAGCCTAGAACTTACCGGGGGGAGGATTCAGCAGTATTTT. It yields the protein CASSLELTGGRIQQYF.